One and the same sample provided the 5 T cell receptor beta chains below, sequenced in a study of blood T cell repertoires in COVID-19 (dated by TCRdb to 2019 to 2021). Libraries were built with the immunoSEQ multiplex PCR assay. The immuneACCESS repertoire file appears here via TCRdb, limited to in-frame rearrangements. These files lack a portion of the clones; in checked studies, under half of the deficit traces to unresolved V genes, and the cause of the others is not known. This sample gives over 45,000 clones in total; 80% to 85% of them show up just once. The biggest ten clones account for around 2% of the sample. The sample consisted of peripheral blood. Receptors were obtained from a woman aged 55-70 years with acute or convalescent COVID-19.

This clone has a single count. This chain connects TRBV7-9 to TRBJ1-1; tentatively, D is TRBD1 (5 bases). This CDR3 is built from 14 residues. Germline-derived CDR1 and CDR2 are SEHNR and FQNEAQ (reference sequence). V dropped 5 bases and J dropped 3 bases, with 13 bases sitting between them. The CDR3, as DNA: TGTGCCAGCAGCCTCGATTGGGGGGACACTGAAGCTTTCTTT. Residues: CASSLDWGDTEAFF.

This chain joins TRBV4-2 and TRBJ1-3; D is possibly TRBD1 (5 bases). CDR1 LGHNA and CDR2 YNFKEQ come from the germline V gene. The length of the CDR3 is 16 residues. Deletions cut 0 bases from V and 3 bases from J, with 12 bases between. The DNA of the CDR3 is TGTGCCAGCAGCCAAGACCTAACGCAGGGTGGAAACACCATATATTTT. This gives the protein CASSQDLTQGGNTIYF.

This chain uses TRBV2 with TRBJ1-6, with unresolved D. CDR1 is SNHLY and CDR2 is FYNNEI in the germline V gene. This CDR3 has 12 amino acids. The V and J ends lost 6 bases and 7 bases respectively, with 7 bases between them. CDR3 region: CASRAPNSPLHF. CDR3 coding DNA: TGTGCCAGCAGGGCCCCGAATTCACCCCTCCACTTT.

This clone was recorded only once. The CDR3 DNA is TGCGCCAGCAGCCTACCCGGGACAGGGCTTACTGGTGAGCAGTTCTTC. It codes for CASSLPGTGLTGEQFF. The chain recombines TRBV5-1 with TRBJ2-1; TRBD1 agrees at 9 bases. The V gene's germline CDR1 is SGHRS and CDR2 YFSETQ. Losses at the gene ends were 4 bases for V and 9 bases for J; bases not matched to a gene: 14. The CDR3 consists of 16 residues.

This clone appeared a single time. The J gene is TRBJ1-5, the V gene TRBV6-5, with 7 bases matching TRBD1. The CDR3 extends over 15 amino acids. With 8 bases clipped from V and 11 bases from J, the junction kept 18 bases outside the gene matches. CDR1 and CDR2 from the germline V gene are MNHEY and SVGAGI. The CDR3 protein is CASYQTGTADLAQHF. DNA for the CDR3: TGTGCCAGCTACCAAACCGGGACAGCTGATTTGGCCCAGCATTTT.